Described below is a single TCR beta chain sequence and its context. No antigen is known for it. The length of the CDR3 is 14 residues. Germline values: CDR1 GTSNPN, CDR2 SVGIG (reference sequence). V shed 0 bases and J shed 5 bases, with 13 bases lying between them. The sample is drawn from a study of beta chain features in type 1 diabetes. About the study: Age, gender and cell yields were similar between patients and healthy donors. Study-level points and caveats: TCRB CDR3s from Type 1 diabetes patients were moderately but significantly shorter in all four CD4+ subsets.

Reverse transcription of all isolated RNA meant that expressed TCRB transcripts were sequenced. Sequencing used immunoSEQ multiplex PCR; TCRdb keeps in-frame clones, though not all of them. Found here are about 660,000 clones, roughly 13% of them singletons; the top ten hold just under 0.04%. The clonotype was recovered from a man aged 18 to 29 with type 1 diabetes. Sequencing was carried out using naive CD4+ T cells from blood. This chain links TRBV30 with TRBJ1-1, with D maybe TRBD1 (5 bases). DNA for the CDR3: TGTGCCTGGAGTGTACGCGGGCCAGGGACTGAAGCTTTCTTT. Protein: CAWSVRGPGTEAFF.